What follows are 27 T cell receptor beta chains derived from one specimen sequenced in a study of blood T cell repertoires in COVID-19. Using immunoSEQ multiplex PCR, the repertoire was profiled, and TCRdb retains in-frame clones only, with some absent. The sample contains around 220,000 clones, 86% of which appear only once. The sample comprised peripheral blood. Receptors were obtained from a man aged 50-59 years with acute or convalescent COVID-19.

J is TRBJ2-7 and V is TRBV5-5, with 11 bases matching TRBD1. The CDR3 runs to 15 residues. Losses at the gene ends were 5 bases for V and 0 bases for J; bases not matched to a gene: 4. CDR1 and CDR2 (germline): SGHKS, YYEKEE (reference sequence). CDR3 DNA sequence: TGTGCCAGCAGGGCCGGGACAGGGGGCTCCTACGAGCAGTACTTC. It yields the protein CASRAGTGGSYEQYF.

The V and J genes are TRBV3-1 (or the pseudogene TRBV3-2) and TRBJ1-6; D perhaps matches TRBD1 (6 bases). CDR3 length: 14 residues. Trimming shortened V by 6 bases and J by 6 bases, and 12 bases separated the two germline ends. Per germline, CDR1 LGHDT and CDR2 YNNKEL (reference sequence). The CDR3 DNA reads as TGTGCCAGCAGGCAGCAACAGGGTAATTCACCCCTCCACTTT. Amino acid sequence: CASRQQQGNSPLHF.

The V and J genes are TRBV7-8 and TRBJ2-2; TRBD1 agrees at 7 bases. The junction had 10 bases not matched to a gene; V was cut back by 5 bases and J by 7 bases. This CDR3 has 15 residues. Germline V gene sequence: CDR1 SGHVS, CDR2 FQNEAQ. The CDR3 loop is CASSPGQVSHGELFF. CDR3 nucleotides: TGTGCCAGCAGCCCTGGACAGGTGTCTCACGGGGAGCTGTTTTTT.

CDR3 bases: TGTGCCAGCAGCGCTGGACAGGGAGATGGCTACACCTTC. It specifies CASSAGQGDGYTF. V gene TRBV9 combines with J gene TRBJ1-2; TRBD1 matches 8 bases. The CDR3 spans 13 residues. From germline, CDR1 is SGDLS and CDR2 YYNGEE. V gave up 3 bases and J gave up 6 bases; unmatched junction bases: 4.

This clone was seen only once. V gene TRBV7-8 combines with J gene TRBJ1-1, with 9 bases identical to TRBD1. The germline gives CDR1 SGHVS, CDR2 FQNEAQ. The ends lost 5 bases at V and 7 bases at J; junction bases unmatched: 11. The CDR3 is 15 residues long. The CDR3: CASSARGDRVGEAFF. DNA for the CDR3: TGTGCCAGCAGCGCGAGGGGGGACAGGGTGGGTGAAGCTTTCTTT. Based on the CDR3 plus reference TRBV7-8 and TRBJ1-1, the full variable domain is GAGVSQSPRYKVAKRGQDVALRCDPISGHVSLFWYQQALGQGPEFLTYFQNEAQLDKSGLPSDRFFAERPEGSVSTLKIQRTQQEDSAVYLCASSARGDRVGEAFFGQGTRLTVV.

V gene TRBV27 combines with J gene TRBJ1-1; 7 positions match TRBD1. The CDR3 is 15 amino acids. V was pared by 4 bases and J by 5 bases, with 10 bases of the junction left unmatched. Germline loops: CDR1 MNHEY, CDR2 SMNVEV (reference sequence). The CDR3 nucleotides read TGTGCCAGCAGTTGGGGGGTGAGGGGACAGACTGAAGCTTTCTTT. Amino acid sequence: CASSWGVRGQTEAFF.

The rearrangement links TRBV4-2 to TRBJ2-1; TRBD2 matches 12 bases. Germline V CDR1 and CDR2: LGHNA, YNFKEQ. This CDR3 contains 17 residues. The V segment lost 1 base and the J segment 7 bases; nucleotides outside the gene matches: 8. The CDR3 nucleotides are TGTGCCAGCAGCCAAGTTAATCTAGCGGGGGGGCGGAATGAGCAGTTCTTC. This encodes CASSQVNLAGGRNEQFF.

The chain employs TRBV5-8 and TRBJ1-6; 8 bases match TRBD1. Germline V gene sequence: CDR1 SGHTS, CDR2 YDEGEE. This CDR3 contains 17 residues. The J segment lost 7 bases and the V segment lost 0 bases, leaving 9 bases of the junction unmatched. CDR3 residues: CASSLAWGNRGNSPLHF. Written as DNA, the CDR3 is TGTGCCAGCAGCTTGGCTTGGGGAAACAGGGGGAATTCACCCCTCCACTTT. Supplemented by reference TRBV5-8 and TRBJ1-6, the full variable domain reads EAGVTQSPTHLIKTRGQQATLRCSPISGHTSVYWYQQALGLGLQFLLWYDEGEERNRGNFPPRFSGRQFPNYSSELNVNALELEDSALYLCASSLAWGNRGNSPLHFGNGTRLTVT.

This clone was observed a few times. This chain links TRBV9 with TRBJ1-5; 7 bases are a match to TRBD1. The CDR3 totals 16 residues. J lost 4 bases, V lost 4 bases, and 11 bases had no gene match. Germline V gene data show CDR1 as SGDLS and CDR2 as YYNGEE. The CDR3 DNA reads as TGTGCCAGCAGCCCCTCGACAGGGTCTGGGAATCAGCCCCAGCATTTT. Translated: CASSPSTGSGNQPQHF.

V gene TRBV30 combines with J gene TRBJ1-2, with D perhaps TRBD1 (6 bases). From germline, CDR1 is GTSNPN and CDR2 SVGIG (reference sequence). The CDR3 runs to 15 residues. The V end was cut by 1 base, the J end by 8 bases, with 20 bases between. CDR3 nucleotides: TGTGCCTGGAGTGGACCTCACAGGGATCAAGAAGGCTACACCTTC. Protein sequence: CAWSGPHRDQEGYTF.

This sequence joins TRBV11-2 and TRBJ1-2, with a tentative D call TRBD1 (5 bases). CDR1 SGHAT and CDR2 FQNNGV come from the germline V gene. Trimming took off 0 bases at V and 6 bases at J, with 8 bases between the two ends. The CDR3 is made up of 13 amino acids. For the CDR3, the DNA is TGTGCCAGCAGCTTAGACAGGGTCAATGGCTACACCTTC. Translation: CASSLDRVNGYTF.

The rearrangement links TRBV19 to TRBJ1-3; 10 positions match TRBD1. The junction had 8 bases not matched to a gene; V was cut back by 5 bases and J by 7 bases. Germline-derived CDR1 and CDR2 are LNHDA and SQIVND (reference sequence). CDR3 length: 15 amino acids. The CDR3 DNA reads TGTGCCAGTAGTCCTCTTATGGGACAGGGGAACACCATATATTTT. Protein: CASSPLMGQGNTIYF.

As regards this clone: It is unclear where the CDR3 begins or ends on the DNA, so no DNA is shown, and the CDR3 is as TCRdb lists it. The V gene is TRBV5-4, the J gene TRBJ2-2; the table's D call TRBD1 went unverified against the DNA. CDR1 and CDR2 from the germline V gene are SGHNT and YYREEE (reference sequence). The CDR3 numbers 19 amino acids, ends counted. CDR3 in amino acids: CASSLVGVFGPGRTGELFF.

This chain links TRBV5-4 with TRBJ1-6, with TRBD1 matching over 7 bases. The CDR3 has 18 amino acids. CDR1 is SGHNT and CDR2 is YYREEE in the germline V gene (reference sequence). The J segment lost 2 bases and the V segment lost 4 bases, leaving 12 bases of the junction unmatched. CDR3 amino acids: CASSVRQGRKTYNSPLHF. The CDR3 coding sequence is TGTGCCAGCAGCGTCAGACAGGGTCGGAAAACCTATAATTCACCCCTCCACTTT.

The chain joins TRBV19 to TRBJ2-1; the match to TRBD2 covers 8 bases. The junction had 7 bases not matched to a gene; V was cut back by 4 bases and J by 2 bases. Germline V gives CDR1 LNHDA, CDR2 SQIVND (reference sequence). CDR3 size: 16 residues. CDR3 DNA sequence: TGTGCCAGTAGTACGGGGGGGAAAGGGACCTACAATGAGCAGTTCTTC. Protein product: CASSTGGKGTYNEQFF.

This chain connects TRBV5-1 to TRBJ2-2; 13 nucleotides align to TRBD2. This CDR3 comprises 16 residues. With V trimmed by 4 bases and J by 7 bases, 7 bases remained unmatched. Per germline, CDR1 SGHRS and CDR2 YFSETQ. The CDR3 region has the DNA TGCGCCAGCAGCCTACTAGCGGGGGGGCGACACGGGGAGCTGTTTTTT. Residues: CASSLLAGGRHGELFF.

The V and J genes are TRBV6-5 and TRBJ2-7; 8 nucleotides agree with TRBD1. CDR1 is MNHEY and CDR2 is SVGAGI in the germline V gene. V shed 5 bases, J shed 1 base, and the junction held 7 bases outside the gene matches. The CDR3 loop spans 15 amino acids. Written as DNA, the CDR3 is TGTGCCAGCAGTCTGACCGGGACAGGATCCTACGAGCAGTACTTC. Its translation: CASSLTGTGSYEQYF.

The chain uses TRBV6-1 and TRBJ2-7, with 8 bases that match TRBD1. Germline trimming cut 1 base from V and 1 base from J; bases unmatched to any gene: 3. The germline CDR1 and CDR2 sequences are MNHNS and SASEGT. This CDR3 is built from 15 residues. The CDR3 sequence: CASSEGTGSSYEQYF. The CDR3 coding sequence is TGTGCCAGCAGTGAAGGGACAGGGAGTTCCTACGAGCAGTACTTC.

This chain uses TRBV5-4 with TRBJ1-1; 12 bases agree with TRBD1. The length of the CDR3 is 15 residues. From germline, CDR1 is SGHNT and CDR2 YYREEE (reference sequence). V gave up 4 bases and J gave up 13 bases; unmatched junction bases: 14. CDR3 nucleotide sequence: TGTGCCAGCAGCCTCGGCGGGGACAGGGGGCGGGCGGATTTCTTT. It translates to CASSLGGDRGRADFF.

This clone was recorded once. This chain uses TRBV5-4 with TRBJ2-7; TRBD1 might be the D (6 bases). The CDR3 is made up of 15 amino acids. With 0 bases removed from V and 1 base from J, the gap between germline ends came to 11 bases. In germline, CDR1 is SGHNT, CDR2 YYREEE (reference sequence). For the CDR3, the DNA is TGTGCCAGCAGCTTGGAGGCGGACAGATCCTACGAGCAGTACTTC. This sequence encodes CASSLEADRSYEQYF.

The rearrangement links TRBV20-1 to TRBJ1-1; D gene unclear. CDR1 DFQATT and CDR2 SNEGSKA come from the germline V gene (reference sequence). Between the trimmed V and J ends, which lost 3 bases and 1 base, there was a span of 12 bases. The CDR3 totals 14 residues. The CDR3 sequence: CSASAGLGNTEAFF. As DNA, the CDR3 is TGCAGTGCTAGTGCCGGGTTGGGGAACACTGAAGCTTTCTTT.

The gene calls are TRBV19 and TRBJ1-5; D possibly corresponds to TRBD1 (5 bases). This CDR3 is built from 15 residues. V was clipped by 6 bases and J by 4 bases, with 16 bases between them. Germline V lookup: CDR1 LNHDA, CDR2 SQIVND (reference sequence). The CDR3 here is CASSPQVGVNQPQHF. CDR3 in DNA: TGTGCCAGTAGCCCACAGGTTGGGGTAAATCAGCCCCAGCATTTT. Based on the CDR3 plus reference TRBV19 and TRBJ1-5, the full variable domain is DGGITQSPKYLFRKEGQNVTLSCEQNLNHDAMYWYRQDPGQGLRLIYYSQIVNDFQKGDIAEGYSVSREKKESFPLTVTSAQKNPTAFYLCASSPQVGVNQPQHFGDGTRLSIL.

The rearrangement links TRBV6-4 to TRBJ1-1; D is perhaps TRBD1 (5 bases). The V gene lost 6 bases and the J gene lost 4 bases, with 12 bases spanning the gap. Germline V lookup: CDR1 MRHNA, CDR2 SNTAGT. The length of the CDR3 is 13 residues. For the CDR3, the DNA is TGTGCCAGCAGAAAGCGACAGTCCACTGAAGCTTTCTTT. It translates to CASRKRQSTEAFF.

V is TRBV6-5 and J is TRBJ1-1, with D hard to call. The V and J ends lost 2 bases and 4 bases respectively, with 17 bases between them. The CDR3 is 16 residues long. Germline assignment: CDR1 MNHEY and CDR2 SVGAGI. In DNA, the CDR3 is TGTGCCAGCAGTTACGCCCGTCGGGCGCGGGGCACTGAAGCTTTCTTT. Translation: CASSYARRARGTEAFF.

J is TRBJ2-7 and V is TRBV11-2; possible D gene TRBD1, 6 bases. This CDR3 comprises 14 residues. Trimming shortened V by 3 bases and J by 6 bases, and 15 bases separated the two germline ends. Germline CDR1 is SGHAT and CDR2 is FQNNGV. The CDR3 region is CASSFTTGQLEQYF. For the CDR3, the DNA is TGTGCCAGCAGCTTTACAACCGGACAGCTCGAGCAGTACTTC.

The chain recombines TRBV5-6 with TRBJ1-4; the D is unclear. CDR1 and CDR2 (germline): SGHDT, YYEEEE. The CDR3 sequence is 15 residues long. The ends were cut back, 0 bases at V and 5 bases at J, with 11 bases in the middle. CDR3 protein: CASSLVGEGNEKLFF. CDR3 nucleotides: TGTGCCAGCAGCTTGGTTGGGGAGGGCAATGAAAAACTGTTTTTT.

The rearrangement links TRBV28 to TRBJ2-4, with 7 bases identical to TRBD1. The CDR3 runs to 16 residues. V lost 4 bases to trimming and J lost 1 base; unmatched junction nucleotides: 7. CDR1 MDHEN and CDR2 SYDVKM come from the germline V gene. The CDR3 is CASSSFPGGAKNIQYF. The CDR3 DNA reads TGTGCCAGCAGTTCTTTCCCAGGGGGTGCCAAAAACATTCAGTACTTC.